This TCR beta chain was documented in a study of control samples from healthy donors and cancer patients (dated by TCRdb to the early 2020s). Of note for this clone: The specificity of this receptor is unknown. Qualities for individual bases were not recorded, and no much larger clone is one base off.

Library preparation employed the immunoSEQ multiplex PCR assay. The clones in this table, taken by TCRdb from immuneACCESS, are in-frame only. Not every clone is retained; where verified, under half of the shortfall comes from an unresolved V gene, and the cause of the rest is unknown. This sample has 140,000 or so clones in its table, and 89% of those were observed once. The top ten clonotypes cover 4% to 5.5% of the sample. Reading from cysteine to phenylalanine, the CDR3 counts 11 amino acids. Just CDR3 DNA is preserved here, 33 bases in frame from base 1. V lost 3 bases and J lost 8 bases; the stretch between them is 7 bases long. CDR1 and CDR2, per the germline V gene (reference sequence), are LGHDT and YNNKEL.

Material for sequencing was blood. The V and J segments used are TRBV3-1 (or the pseudogene TRBV3-2) and TRBJ1-1, with an unclear D gene assignment. The source of this sequence is a young man in good health. The DNA sequence is given as TGTGCCAGCAGCCATGCGGTGGAAGCTTTCTTT. Its coded protein is CASSHAVEAFF.